Shown below are 28 T cell receptor beta chains from a single sample sequenced in a study of blood T cells in healthy people across ages. With a J-beta primer mix and a sample-barcoded 5' primer, a second PCR ran about 6 to 11 cycles. MiXCR, applied by TCRdb to the 5' RACE reads, yields one record per CDR3 protein. The table lists 800,000 to 1,000,000 distinct CDR3 sequences, 48% of them singletons. The sequenced sample was blood. The source of these receptors is a man aged 30 to 45 in good health.

The V call is TRBV7-8, the J call TRBJ1-5; 12 positions agree with TRBD1. This CDR3 has 15 residues. CDR1 is SGHVS, CDR2 FQNEAQ, per germline. Trimming took 5 bases from V and 6 from J; bases not matched to a gene: 5. Here the CDR3 reads CASSHRDRGRQPQHF. The CDR3 DNA sequence: TGTGCCAGCAGCCACCGGGACAGGGGGCGTCAGCCCCAGCATTTT.

This clonotype was recorded only once. V and J are TRBV7-9 and TRBJ1-4; D is undetermined. Trimming removed 2 bases at V and 7 bases at J, with 11 bases between. CDR3 length equals 14 residues. The germline CDR1 and CDR2 sequences are SEHNR and FQNEAQ (reference sequence). Written as DNA, the CDR3 is TGTGCCAGCAGCTTAAATTCGGCAGGTGAAAAACTGTTTTTT. Its translation is CASSLNSAGEKLFF.

This sequence joins TRBV10-3 and TRBJ2-2; possible D gene TRBD2, 5 bases. V lost 6 bases, J lost 1 base, and 9 bases lay in between. There are 14 residues in the CDR3. CDR1 ENHRY and CDR2 SYGVKD come from the germline V gene. As DNA, the CDR3 is TGTGCCATCAGGAGCGGAGGGAACACCGGGGAGCTGTTTTTT. Its translation is CAIRSGGNTGELFF.

CDR3 loop: CSARSSGGNQETQYF. The CDR3 DNA reads as TGCAGTGCTAGATCGAGCGGGGGGAACCAAGAGACCCAGTACTTC. The rearrangement links TRBV20-1 to TRBJ2-5, with 9 bases identical to TRBD2. The V gene's germline CDR1 is DFQATT and CDR2 SNEGSKA (reference sequence). The CDR3 consists of 15 residues. The trim removed 2 bases at V and 0 bases at J, leaving 4 bases unmatched.

V gene TRBV10-3 combines with J gene TRBJ2-1; possible D gene TRBD2, 6 bases. The CDR3 runs 16 residues. Trimming took 0 bases from V and 4 from J, leaving 13 bases between them. The germline gives CDR1 ENHRY, CDR2 SYGVKD. CDR3 DNA: TGTGCCATCAGTGAGTCGATGACTAGTAGATACAATGAGCAGTTCTTC. Residues: CAISESMTSRYNEQFF.

This clonotype showed up just a few times. The CDR3 is CASSVTAEAFF. CDR3 nucleotides: TGTGCCAGCAGTGTGACAGCAGAAGCTTTCTTT. The rearrangement uses TRBV12-3 or TRBV12-4 and TRBJ1-1; perhaps TRBD1 as D (5 bases). Deletions cut 5 bases from V and 8 bases from J, with 9 bases between. The CDR3 totals 11 residues.

The rearrangement links TRBV20-1 to TRBJ2-3; no reliable D call. The CDR3 covers 13 residues. CDR1 DFQATT and CDR2 SNEGSKA come from the germline V gene (reference sequence). Trimming shortened V by 1 base and J by 2 bases, and 7 bases separated the two germline ends. CDR3 DNA sequence: TGCAGTGCTAGAGGACGGGCCACAGATACGCAGTATTTT. Its translation is CSARGRATDTQYF.

This clonotype was detected a few times. The chain uses TRBV2 and TRBJ2-3; D might be TRBD1 (5 bases). The V end was cut by 7 bases, the J end by 0 bases, with 14 bases between. CDR3 length: 15 amino acids. Germline V lookup: CDR1 SNHLY, CDR2 FYNNEI. The CDR3 bases are TGTGCCAGCACAGATCCAGACAGAAGCACAGATACGCAGTATTTT. This codes for CASTDPDRSTDTQYF. The variable domain in full, with the rest retrieved from reference TRBV2 and TRBJ2-3, is EPEVTQTPSHQVTQMGQEVILRCVPISNHLYFYWYRQILGQKVEFLVSFYNNEISEKSEIFDDQFSVERPDGSNFTLKIRSTKLEDSAMYFCASTDPDRSTDTQYFGPGTRLTVL.

The rearrangement joins TRBV5-1 to TRBJ2-3; a possible D gene is TRBD2 (5 bases). The germline CDR1 and CDR2 sequences are SGHRS and YFSETQ. V shed 4 bases and J shed 2 bases, with 26 bases lying between them. There are 19 residues in the CDR3. The CDR3 DNA reads as TGCGCCAGCAGCCCCACCCGGGGAGTATTCGAGGTCACCACAGATACGCAGTATTTT. Its translation is CASSPTRGVFEVTTDTQYF.

In DNA, the CDR3 is TGTGCCAGCAGCCCAAGAAGCGGGGGAGCGCAAGAGACCCAGTACTTC. Translating gives CASSPRSGGAQETQYF. The chain has TRBV7-2 and TRBJ2-5, with 8 bases that match TRBD2. V shed 5 bases and J 2 bases; nucleotides not matched to a gene: 10. The CDR3 contains 16 residues. Per the germline V gene, CDR1 is SGHTA and CDR2 is FQGNSA. The variable domain in full, with the rest retrieved from reference TRBV7-2 and TRBJ2-5, is GAGVSQSPSNKVTEKGKDVELRCDPISGHTALYWYRQSLGQGLEFLIYFQGNSAPDKSGLPSDRFSAERTGGSVSTLTIQRTQQEDSAVYLCASSPRSGGAQETQYFGPGTRLLVL.

V and J are TRBV5-1 and TRBJ2-7; D ambiguous. The CDR3 sequence is 14 residues long. The germline CDR1 and CDR2 sequences are SGHRS and YFSETQ. The germline V and J ends were trimmed by 0 bases and 3 bases, with 10 bases remaining between them. CDR3 residues: CASSLDARNYEQYF. The CDR3 bases are TGCGCCAGCAGCTTGGATGCCAGGAACTACGAGCAGTACTTC.

V and J are TRBV9 and TRBJ1-4; D gene unclear. The CDR3 is made up of 13 amino acids. Germline-derived CDR1 and CDR2 are SGDLS and YYNGEE. The V gene lost 0 bases and the J gene lost 8 bases, with 8 bases spanning the gap. This CDR3 reads CASSVAVGEKLFF. The DNA for the CDR3 is TGTGCCAGCAGCGTAGCTGTGGGCGAAAAACTGTTTTTT.

The sample holds a few counts of this clonotype. Just one base apart from a much larger clone, this may be a read error. This chain joins TRBV11-2 and TRBJ2-1; no clear D. The CDR3 runs 13 residues. V was trimmed by 5 bases and J by 11 bases, leaving 16 bases between them. The germline CDR1 and CDR2 sequences are SGHAT and FQNNGV. As DNA, the CDR3 is TGTGCCAGCAGCGTAGGCCGGATTATGAAGCAGTTCTTC. Translating it yields CASSVGRIMKQFF.

This clonotype occurred a few times. J is TRBJ2-5 and V is TRBV28; TRBD1 might be the D (5 bases). The CDR3 is made up of 12 amino acids. V was shortened by 4 bases and J by 4 bases, with 7 bases between the two germline ends. The germline gives CDR1 MDHEN, CDR2 SYDVKM. The CDR3 coding sequence is TGTGCCAGCAGTTGGGGCCCAGAGACCCAGTACTTC. This encodes CASSWGPETQYF.

The chain has TRBV12-3 or TRBV12-4 and TRBJ1-2; TRBD1 might be the D (6 bases). Trimming removed 6 bases at V and 2 bases at J, with 16 bases between. This CDR3 comprises 15 residues. CDR3: CASRSGATKNYGYTF. As DNA, the CDR3 is TGTGCCAGCAGGTCAGGGGCGACAAAGAACTATGGCTACACCTTC.

V usage is TRBV27 and J usage is TRBJ2-5; TRBD1 matches at 7 bases. CDR1 and CDR2 (germline): MNHEY, SMNVEV (reference sequence). The CDR3 contains 13 residues. With 6 bases clipped from V and 11 bases from J, the junction kept 12 bases outside the gene matches. The CDR3 DNA is TGTGCCAGCAGACCTAATACAGGGGTGGAGCAGTACTTC. Its translation is CASRPNTGVEQYF.

This clonotype was detected only a few times. The chain uses TRBV6-1 and TRBJ1-2; D is ambiguous. Germline V gene data show CDR1 as MNHNS and CDR2 as SASEGT. The V gene lost 7 bases and the J gene lost 13 bases, with 10 bases spanning the gap. This CDR3 is built from 9 residues. CDR3 protein: CASNSPGTF. The CDR3 DNA is TGTGCCAGCAATTCCCCCGGCACCTTC.

The chain links TRBV28 to TRBJ1-2; D perhaps matches TRBD1 (6 bases). Germline V CDR1 and CDR2: MDHEN, SYDVKM. The CDR3 consists of 11 residues. The V and J ends lost 6 bases and 8 bases respectively, with 10 bases between them. In DNA form, the CDR3 reads TGTGCCAGCAGACTAGGGGGAGGCTACACCTTC. Translation: CASRLGGGYTF.

This clonotype was found a few times. The DNA of the CDR3 is TGCGCCAGCAGCTTGGCCGCTAATACAGGGGTCTCCTACGAGCAGTACTTC. It yields the protein CASSLAANTGVSYEQYF. This rearrangement joins TRBV5-1 to TRBJ2-7; 7 positions agree with TRBD1. V lost 0 bases, J lost 0 bases, and 9 bases stayed unmatched. The CDR3 is 17 amino acids. Germline lookup yields CDR1 SGHRS and CDR2 YFSETQ.

This clonotype came up a few times. The V call is TRBV18, the J call TRBJ2-7; TRBD1 agrees at 10 bases. With 1 base clipped from V and 2 bases from J, the junction kept 2 bases outside the gene matches. In germline, CDR1 is KGHSH, CDR2 LQKENI. The CDR3 spans 15 residues. CDR3 region: CASSPLGTGAYEQYF. The DNA for the CDR3 is TGTGCCAGCTCACCACTTGGGACAGGGGCCTACGAGCAGTACTTC.

In this sample, this clonotype turned up a few times. The chain recombines TRBV27 with TRBJ1-4, with D perhaps TRBD1 (5 bases). Per the germline V gene, CDR1 is MNHEY and CDR2 is SMNVEV (reference sequence). The V gene lost 4 bases and the J gene lost 0 bases, with 18 bases spanning the gap. The CDR3 totals 18 residues. CDR3 sequence reads: CASSYRPTGDATNEKLFF. The CDR3, as DNA: TGTGCCAGCAGTTATCGCCCGACGGGGGATGCAACTAATGAAAAACTGTTTTTT.

V and J are TRBV12-3 or TRBV12-4 and TRBJ1-2; 7 nucleotides agree with TRBD1. V shed 6 bases, J shed 4 bases, and the junction held 11 bases outside the gene matches. The CDR3 has 15 residues. The CDR3 is CASSPRTGRLYGYTF. CDR3 coding DNA: TGTGCCAGCAGCCCTAGGACAGGCCGACTCTATGGCTACACCTTC.

The V gene is TRBV4-3, the J gene TRBJ2-4; D is possibly TRBD2 (5 bases). The J call is doubtful: the DNA matches TRBJ2-7 better. From germline, CDR1 is LGHNA and CDR2 YSLEER. The CDR3 length is 16 residues. For the CDR3, the DNA is TGCGCCAGCAGCCAAGATTGGCGAGACACTAGATCCGAGCAGTACTTC. This gives the protein CASSQDWRDTRSEQYF.

The V and J genes are TRBV5-1 and TRBJ2-3; 8 bases map to TRBD1. From germline, CDR1 is SGHRS and CDR2 YFSETQ. The V gene end was trimmed by 6 bases and the J gene end by 4 bases; junction bases not matched to a gene: 7. This CDR3 region has 14 residues. The CDR3 DNA reads as TGCGCCAGCATTGATTCAGGGGGCGCAGATACGCAGTATTTT. Residues: CASIDSGGADTQYF.

The chain is built from TRBV6-5 and TRBJ1-6; 8 nucleotides agree with TRBD1. J was trimmed by 13 bases and V by 6 bases; bases with no gene match: 11. The CDR3 is made up of 14 amino acids. Germline V gene data show CDR1 as MNHEY and CDR2 as SVGAGI. CDR3 coding DNA: TGTGCCAGCAGACAACCGGGACAGGCGTTTCCCCTCCACTTT. This gives the protein CASRQPGQAFPLHF.

This clonotype was seen a few times. V gene TRBV15 combines with J gene TRBJ1-2; D not resolved. This CDR3 region has 15 residues. Trimming shortened V by 5 bases and J by 7 bases, and 20 bases separated the two germline ends. From germline, CDR1 is LNHNV and CDR2 YYDKDF (reference sequence). The CDR3 loop reads CATSVAPGGLSGYTF. In DNA form, the CDR3 reads TGTGCCACCAGCGTAGCCCCGGGAGGATTGAGTGGCTACACCTTC.

The chain joins TRBV6-2 or TRBV6-3 to TRBJ2-1, with a tentative D call TRBD1 (6 bases). The CDR3 loop spans 14 amino acids. Germline values: CDR1 MNHEY, CDR2 SVGEGT. With 5 bases removed from V and 4 bases from J, the gap between germline ends came to 12 bases. In nucleotides, the CDR3 is TGTGCCAGCAGTACCCCTGGACAGTACAATGAGCAGTTCTTC. This codes for CASSTPGQYNEQFF.

This clonotype was seen only a few times. V usage is TRBV12-3 or TRBV12-4 and J usage is TRBJ1-2, with D tentatively TRBD1 (5 bases). V shed 0 bases and J shed 8 bases, with 10 bases lying between them. The CDR3 is made up of 13 amino acids. The CDR3: CASSLAIGTGYTF. CDR3 coding DNA: TGTGCCAGCAGTTTAGCCATTGGGACGGGCTACACCTTC.